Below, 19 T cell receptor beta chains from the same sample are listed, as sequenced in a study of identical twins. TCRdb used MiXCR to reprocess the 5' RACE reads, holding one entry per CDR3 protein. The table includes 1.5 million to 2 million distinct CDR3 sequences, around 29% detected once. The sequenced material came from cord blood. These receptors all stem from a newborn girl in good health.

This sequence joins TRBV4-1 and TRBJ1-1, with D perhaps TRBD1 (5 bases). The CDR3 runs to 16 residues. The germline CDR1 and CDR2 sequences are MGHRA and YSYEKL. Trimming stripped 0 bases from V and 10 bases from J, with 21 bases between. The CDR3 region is CASSQEQFSGGTGAFF. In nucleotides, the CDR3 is TGCGCCAGCAGCCAAGAACAGTTCTCCGGGGGGACGGGAGCTTTCTTT.

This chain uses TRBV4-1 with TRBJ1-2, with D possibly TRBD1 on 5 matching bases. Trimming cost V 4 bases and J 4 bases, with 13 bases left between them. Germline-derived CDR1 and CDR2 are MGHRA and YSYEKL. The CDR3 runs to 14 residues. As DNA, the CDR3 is TGCGCCAGCAGCCCTCTGGGGACCCTCTATGGCTACACCTTC. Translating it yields CASSPLGTLYGYTF.

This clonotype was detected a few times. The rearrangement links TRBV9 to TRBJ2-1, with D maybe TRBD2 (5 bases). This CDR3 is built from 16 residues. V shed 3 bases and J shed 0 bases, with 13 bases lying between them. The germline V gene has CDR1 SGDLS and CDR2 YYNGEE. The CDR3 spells CASSAHLASSYNEQFF. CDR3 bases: TGTGCCAGCAGCGCCCACCTAGCCTCCTCCTACAATGAGCAGTTCTTC.

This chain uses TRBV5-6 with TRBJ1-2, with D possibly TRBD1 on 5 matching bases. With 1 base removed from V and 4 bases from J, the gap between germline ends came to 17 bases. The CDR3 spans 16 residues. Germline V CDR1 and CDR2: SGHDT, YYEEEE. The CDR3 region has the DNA TGTGCCAGCAGCTTGAGGCGCCCGGAACAGGTCTATGGCTACACCTTC. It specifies CASSLRRPEQVYGYTF.

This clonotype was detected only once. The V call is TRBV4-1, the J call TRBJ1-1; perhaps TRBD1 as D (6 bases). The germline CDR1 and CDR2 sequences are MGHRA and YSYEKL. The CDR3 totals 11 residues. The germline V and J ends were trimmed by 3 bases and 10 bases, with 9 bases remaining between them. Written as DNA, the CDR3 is TGCGCCAGCAGCCACCTGACAGGAGCTTTCTTT. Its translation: CASSHLTGAFF.

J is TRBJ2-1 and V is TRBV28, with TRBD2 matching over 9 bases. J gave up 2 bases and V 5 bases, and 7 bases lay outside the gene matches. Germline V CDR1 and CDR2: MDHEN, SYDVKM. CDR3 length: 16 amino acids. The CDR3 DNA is TGTGCCAGCAGTGGGGCTAGCGGGAACGCCTACAATGAGCAGTTCTTC. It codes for CASSGASGNAYNEQFF.

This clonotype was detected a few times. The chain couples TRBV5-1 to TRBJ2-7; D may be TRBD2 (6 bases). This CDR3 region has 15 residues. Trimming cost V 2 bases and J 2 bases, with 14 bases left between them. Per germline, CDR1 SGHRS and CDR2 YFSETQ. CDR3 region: CASSFSTSRAYEQYF. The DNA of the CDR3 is TGCGCCAGCAGCTTTTCGACTAGTCGAGCCTACGAGCAGTACTTC.

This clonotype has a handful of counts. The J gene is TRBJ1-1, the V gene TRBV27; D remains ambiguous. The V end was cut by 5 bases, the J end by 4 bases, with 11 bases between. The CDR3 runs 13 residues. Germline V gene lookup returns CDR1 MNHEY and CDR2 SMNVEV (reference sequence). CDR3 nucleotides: TGTGCCAGCAGTCCAAGAGATGCCACTGAAGCTTTCTTT. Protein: CASSPRDATEAFF.

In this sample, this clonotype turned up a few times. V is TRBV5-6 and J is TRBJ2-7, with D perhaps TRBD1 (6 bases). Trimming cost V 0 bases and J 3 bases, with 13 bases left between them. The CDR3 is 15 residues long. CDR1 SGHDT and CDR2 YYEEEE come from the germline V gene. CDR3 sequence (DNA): TGTGCCAGCAGCTTGGCTGGGGACACTATCTACGAGCAGTACTTC. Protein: CASSLAGDTIYEQYF.

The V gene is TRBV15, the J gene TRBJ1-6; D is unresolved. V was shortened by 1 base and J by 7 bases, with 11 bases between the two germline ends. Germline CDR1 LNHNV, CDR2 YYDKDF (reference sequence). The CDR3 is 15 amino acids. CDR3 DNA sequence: TGTGCCACCAGCAGAGCATCCAGACGGAATTCACCCCTCCACTTT. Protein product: CATSRASRRNSPLHF.

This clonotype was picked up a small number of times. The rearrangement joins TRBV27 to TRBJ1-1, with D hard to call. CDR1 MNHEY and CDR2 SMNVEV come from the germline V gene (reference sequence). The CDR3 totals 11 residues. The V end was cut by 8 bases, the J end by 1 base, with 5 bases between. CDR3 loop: CASWKNTEAFF. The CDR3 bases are TGTGCCAGCTGGAAGAACACTGAAGCTTTCTTT.

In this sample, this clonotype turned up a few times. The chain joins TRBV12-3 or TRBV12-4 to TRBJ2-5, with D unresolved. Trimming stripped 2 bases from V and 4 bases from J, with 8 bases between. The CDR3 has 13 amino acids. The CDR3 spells CASSLRAAETQYF. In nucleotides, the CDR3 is TGTGCCAGCAGTTTAAGGGCAGCAGAGACCCAGTACTTC.

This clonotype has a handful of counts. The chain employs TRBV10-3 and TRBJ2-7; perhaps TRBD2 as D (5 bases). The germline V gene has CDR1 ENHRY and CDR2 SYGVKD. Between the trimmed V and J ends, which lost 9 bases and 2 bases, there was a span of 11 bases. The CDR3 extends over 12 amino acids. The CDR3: CAIAVFTYEQYF. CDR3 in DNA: TGTGCCATAGCGGTTTTCACCTACGAGCAGTACTTC.

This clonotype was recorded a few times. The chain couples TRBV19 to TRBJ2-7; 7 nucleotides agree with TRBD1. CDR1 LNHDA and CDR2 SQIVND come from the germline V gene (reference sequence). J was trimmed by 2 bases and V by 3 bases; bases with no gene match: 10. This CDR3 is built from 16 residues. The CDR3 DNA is TGTGCCAGTAGTATGGTAGGACAGGCGGCTACCTACGAGCAGTACTTC. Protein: CASSMVGQAATYEQYF.

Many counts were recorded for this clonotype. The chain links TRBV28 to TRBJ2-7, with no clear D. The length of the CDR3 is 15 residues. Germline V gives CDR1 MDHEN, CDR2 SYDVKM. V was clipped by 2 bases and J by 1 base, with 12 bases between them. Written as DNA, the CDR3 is TGTGCCAGCAGTTTACCCCGGACCGCGTCCTACGAGCAGTACTTC. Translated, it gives CASSLPRTASYEQYF.

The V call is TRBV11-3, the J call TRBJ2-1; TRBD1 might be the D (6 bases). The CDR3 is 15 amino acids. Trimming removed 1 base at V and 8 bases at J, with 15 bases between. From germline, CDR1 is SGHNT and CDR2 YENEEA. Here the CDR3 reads CASSLGRNRVDEQFF. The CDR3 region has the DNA TGTGCCAGCAGCTTAGGTAGGAACAGGGTCGATGAGCAGTTCTTC.

The DNA for the CDR3 is TGTGCCAGCAGTTACGGACAGGGAAGGGGTAATTCACCCCTCCACTTT. Translated, it gives CASSYGQGRGNSPLHF. The V and J genes are TRBV6-2 or TRBV6-3 and TRBJ1-6, with TRBD1 matching 8 bases. V lost 2 bases to trimming and J lost 6 bases; unmatched junction nucleotides: 6. Germline CDR1 MNHEY, CDR2 SVGEGT. There are 16 residues in the CDR3.

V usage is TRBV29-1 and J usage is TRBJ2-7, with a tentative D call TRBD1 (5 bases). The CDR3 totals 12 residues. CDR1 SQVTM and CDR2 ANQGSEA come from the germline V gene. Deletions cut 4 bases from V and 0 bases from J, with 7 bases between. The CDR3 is CSVGQYSYEQYF. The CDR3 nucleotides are TGCAGCGTTGGACAGTACTCCTACGAGCAGTACTTC.

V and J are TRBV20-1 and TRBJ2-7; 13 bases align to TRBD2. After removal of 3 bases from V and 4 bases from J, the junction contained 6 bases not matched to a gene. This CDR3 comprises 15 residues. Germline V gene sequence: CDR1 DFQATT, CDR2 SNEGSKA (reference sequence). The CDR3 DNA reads TGCAGTGCTAGCGGAGAGGGACTAGCGGGGTACGAGCAGTACTTC. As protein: CSASGEGLAGYEQYF.